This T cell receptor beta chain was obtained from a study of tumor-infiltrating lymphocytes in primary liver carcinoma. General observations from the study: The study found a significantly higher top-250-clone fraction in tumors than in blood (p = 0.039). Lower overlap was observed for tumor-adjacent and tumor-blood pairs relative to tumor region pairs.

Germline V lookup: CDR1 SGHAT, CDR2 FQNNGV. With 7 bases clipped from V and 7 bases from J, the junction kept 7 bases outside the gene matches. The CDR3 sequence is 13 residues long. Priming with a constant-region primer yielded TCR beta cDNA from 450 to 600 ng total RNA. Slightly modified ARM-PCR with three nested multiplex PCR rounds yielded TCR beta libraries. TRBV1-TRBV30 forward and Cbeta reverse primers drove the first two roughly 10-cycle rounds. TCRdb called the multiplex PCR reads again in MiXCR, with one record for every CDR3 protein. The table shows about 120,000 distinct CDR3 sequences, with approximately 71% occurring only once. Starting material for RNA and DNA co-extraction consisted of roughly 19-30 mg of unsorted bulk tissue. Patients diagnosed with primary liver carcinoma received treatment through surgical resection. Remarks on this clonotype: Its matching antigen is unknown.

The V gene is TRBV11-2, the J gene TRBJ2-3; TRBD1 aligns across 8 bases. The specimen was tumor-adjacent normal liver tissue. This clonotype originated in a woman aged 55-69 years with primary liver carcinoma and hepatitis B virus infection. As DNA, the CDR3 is TGTGCCAGCACTCTGCGACAGGGGAATACGCAGTATTTT. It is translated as CASTLRQGNTQYF.